The source of this T cell receptor (beta chain) is a study of T cells after yellow fever vaccination. At the level of the study: Fractions low in cell number were prepared with SMART-Seq v4 Ultra Low Input.

The study's findings and limits: A faster peak, day 5 versus 15, was reached by the weaker secondary response.

This clonotype has more than one count but fewer than ten. The target antigen is unknown. Via MiXCR, TCRdb re-called the 5' RACE reads, giving one row per CDR3 protein. The sample gives under 200,000 distinct CDR3 sequences, around 7.3% of which show up once; more than 2% is in the top ten. The germline gives CDR1 SGHRS, CDR2 YFSETQ. V was pared by 1 base and J by 5 bases, with 12 bases between. The CDR3 runs to 14 residues. The clonotype originates from a man younger than 35 who received the YFV17D yellow fever vaccine. The V gene is TRBV5-1, the J gene TRBJ2-5; possible D gene TRBD1, 6 bases. The sequencing used CD4+ T cells sorted from PBMCs, collected more than 4 days after the first yellow fever vaccination. The CDR3 DNA reads TGCGCCAGCAGCTTGACAGGGCCGGGGGAGACCCAGTACTTC. Residues: CASSLTGPGETQYF.